One and the same sample provided the 2 T cell receptor beta chains below, sequenced in a study of T-cell reconstitution after alpha-beta-depleted transplantation in children. TCRbeta library construction was performed incorporating unique molecular identifiers. TCRdb independently ran MiXCR on the PCR reads; one entry per CDR3 protein. The data contain about 610,000 distinct CDR3 sequences, about 10% of them singletons. Here the sequenced sample was PBMCs from the stem cell graft donor, taken from the stem cell graft. The receptor set was obtained from a human donor who donated a stem cell graft to a child with acute myeloid leukemia.

The V and J genes are TRBV4-3 and TRBJ2-5, with D perhaps TRBD1 (5 bases). V lost 0 bases, J lost 3 bases, and 17 bases lay in between. The CDR3 is made up of 17 amino acids. Per germline, CDR1 LGHNA and CDR2 YSLEER. The CDR3 is CASSQDRTHFHKETQYF. The CDR3 DNA reads as TGCGCCAGCAGCCAAGATCGGACACATTTTCATAAAGAGACCCAGTACTTC.

V gene TRBV12-3 or TRBV12-4 combines with J gene TRBJ1-5, with a tentative D call TRBD1 (5 bases). V gave up 4 bases and J gave up 4 bases, with 8 bases separating them. This CDR3 is 13 amino acids long. CDR3 DNA sequence: TGTGCCAGCAGTTCGACAGCAAATCAGCCCCAGCATTTT. It is translated as CASSSTANQPQHF.